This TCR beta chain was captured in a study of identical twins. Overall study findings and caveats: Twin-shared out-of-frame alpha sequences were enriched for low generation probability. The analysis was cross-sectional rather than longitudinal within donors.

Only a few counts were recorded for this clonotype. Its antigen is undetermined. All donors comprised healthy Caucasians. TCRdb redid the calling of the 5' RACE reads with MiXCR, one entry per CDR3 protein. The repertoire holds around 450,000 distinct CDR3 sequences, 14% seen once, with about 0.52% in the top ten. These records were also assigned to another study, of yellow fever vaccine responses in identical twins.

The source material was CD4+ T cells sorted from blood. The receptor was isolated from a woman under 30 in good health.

As DNA, the CDR3 is TGTGCCAGCAGGATCGGCATTGGGTATGGCTACACCTTC. It yields the protein CASRIGIGYGYTF. This chain joins TRBV28 and TRBJ1-2, with D unresolved. The CDR3 extends over 13 amino acids. V lost 6 bases and J lost 5, with 13 bases in between. Per the germline V gene, CDR1 is MDHEN and CDR2 is SYDVKM.